This entry is about one TCR beta chain. CDR1 DFQATT and CDR2 SNEGSKA come from the germline V gene (reference sequence). CDR3 length: 14 residues. This record comes from a study of monozygotic twins with inflammatory bowel disease. Reanalyzing the 5' RACE reads, TCRdb keeps one entry per CDR3 protein, without DNA. This sample contains fewer than 400,000 distinct CDR3 sequences. Blood samples measuring roughly 2.6 ml were taken per donor. This TCR was sampled from a human donor with ulcerative colitis or Crohn's disease, or a healthy co-twin of an affected twin (not recorded which). The chain recombines TRBV20-1 with TRBJ2-1. The sample was blood. The CDR3 protein is CSASEPSSYNEQFF.